The 13 T cell receptor beta chains below were found in one sample sequenced in a study of regulatory T cells in long-lasting Graves disease. Noted time point: newly diagnosed GD, antithyroid drugs for less than 3 months. Extracted RNA from PBMCs served as the source of the TCR library. Combining iRepertoire HTBI primers with Arm-PCR of CDR3 regions, the authors built TCR beta libraries. MiXCR was run by TCRdb on the multiplex PCR reads, yielding one entry per CDR3 protein. The sample consists of approximately 480,000 distinct CDR3 sequences, about 16% of them appearing once. The same sample was also studied in work on T cells in Graves' hyperthyroidism and ophthalmopathy.

The material was peripheral blood mononuclear cells (PBMCs), obtained at new diagnosis, from a patient treated with antithyroid drugs. These receptors were taken from a man aged 40-49 years with Graves disease.

The sample holds many counts of this clonotype. This chain joins TRBV12-3 or TRBV12-4 and TRBJ1-5, with D perhaps TRBD1 (6 bases). V lost 6 bases, J lost 6 bases, and 18 bases lay in between. The CDR3 covers 15 residues. The CDR3 coding sequence is TGTGCCAGCAGAGTACAGGGTTTCGACACTCAGCCCCAGCATTTT. It codes for CASRVQGFDTQPQHF.

This clonotype was observed a single time. The chain has TRBV10-2 and TRBJ2-1; 8 nucleotides align to TRBD2. The germline gives CDR1 WSHSY, CDR2 SAAADI. J was trimmed by 1 base and V by 8 bases; bases with no gene match: 10. The CDR3 runs to 16 residues. CDR3 in amino acids: CASLGRASGSYNEQFF. The CDR3 DNA reads TGCGCCAGCCTCGGGAGGGCTAGTGGGTCCTACAATGAGCAGTTCTTC.

This chain connects TRBV7-9 to TRBJ1-2; D remains ambiguous. Germline CDR1 reads SEHNR; CDR2 reads FQNEAQ (reference sequence). This CDR3 has 13 amino acids. Trimming pared 1 base from V and 8 bases from J, leaving 11 bases between. The CDR3 sequence is CASSLGPTKGYTF. In DNA, the CDR3 is TGTGCCAGCAGCTTAGGACCGACAAAGGGCTACACCTTC.

This clonotype was observed a few times. The J gene is TRBJ2-7, the V gene TRBV30; 11 nucleotides match TRBD1. Germline-derived CDR1 and CDR2 are GTSNPN and SVGIG (reference sequence). V lost 0 bases, J lost 7 bases, and 11 bases stayed unmatched. This CDR3 contains 16 residues. The CDR3 coding sequence is TGTGCCTGGAGTGTCCTCCGGCCGGGACAGGGGGGTGAGCAGTACTTC. Its translation is CAWSVLRPGQGGEQYF.

The chain's CDR3 is CASSPGLAGDWQFF. CDR3 bases: TGTGCCAGCAGTCCGGGACTAGCGGGAGACTGGCAGTTCTTC. The chain combines TRBV6-2 or TRBV6-3 with TRBJ2-1; 14 bases are shared with TRBD2. The V segment lost 5 bases and the J segment 12 bases; nucleotides outside the gene matches: 6. Germline CDR1 and CDR2: MNHEY and SVGEGT. The CDR3 covers 14 residues.

The V call is TRBV5-5, the J call TRBJ2-3, with 8 positions matching TRBD2. The CDR3 runs to 15 residues. J lost 7 bases, V lost 5 bases, and 12 bases had no gene match. Germline loops: CDR1 SGHKS, CDR2 YYEKEE (reference sequence). CDR3 amino acids: CASRPTLAGLNTQYF. Written as DNA, the CDR3 is TGTGCCAGCAGACCGACCCTAGCGGGCTTAAATACGCAGTATTTT.

This clonotype was seen only a few times. This CDR3 reads CASTQVLRGYGYTF. In DNA, the CDR3 is TGTGCCAGTACGCAGGTTCTTCGGGGCTATGGCTACACCTTC. This chain connects TRBV7-9 to TRBJ1-2; D is ambiguous. Germline loops: CDR1 SEHNR, CDR2 FQNEAQ (reference sequence). The CDR3 contains 14 residues. Deletions cut 9 bases from V and 4 bases from J, with 18 bases between. The entire variable domain, with the rest obtained from reference TRBV7-9 and TRBJ1-2, is as follows: DTGVSQNPRHKITKRGQNVTFRCDPISEHNRLYWYRQTLGQGPEFLTYFQNEAQLEKSRLLSDRFSAERPKGSFSTLEIQRTEQGDSAMYLCASTQVLRGYGYTFGSGTRLTVV.

This clonotype was found many times. The chain employs TRBV3-1 and TRBJ2-7; possibly TRBD2 for D (6 bases). Trimming left V 3 bases short and J 6 bases short, with 15 bases between. Germline loops: CDR1 LGHDT, CDR2 YNNKEL (reference sequence). This CDR3 comprises 14 residues. The CDR3 sequence: CASSQEGGPGEQYF. CDR3 coding DNA: TGTGCCAGCAGCCAGGAAGGAGGGCCGGGCGAGCAGTACTTC.

The sample holds a few counts of this clonotype. This chain joins TRBV10-3 and TRBJ2-1; 7 nucleotides agree with TRBD1. This CDR3 is 15 amino acids long. The ends lost 4 bases at V and 2 bases at J; junction bases unmatched: 5. Per the germline V gene, CDR1 is ENHRY and CDR2 is SYGVKD. CDR3 nucleotides: TGTGCCATCAGTGGGAAGGACAGGCCCTACAATGAGCAGTTCTTC. Protein product: CAISGKDRPYNEQFF.

This clonotype was seen a handful of times. The rearrangement links TRBV28 to TRBJ2-7; 7 bases map to TRBD2. There are 14 residues in the CDR3. Germline V gives CDR1 MDHEN, CDR2 SYDVKM. Unmatched junction bases numbered 9, after V lost 6 bases and J lost 4 bases. Here the CDR3 reads CASRGWKAGYEQYF. Written as DNA, the CDR3 is TGTGCCAGCAGGGGGTGGAAAGCGGGGTACGAGCAGTACTTC.

This clonotype was picked up many times. The gene calls are TRBV2 and TRBJ2-3, with D maybe TRBD1 (6 bases). CDR3 length equals 13 residues. V was trimmed by 8 bases and J by 5 bases, leaving 14 bases between them. The V gene's germline CDR1 is SNHLY and CDR2 FYNNEI. CDR3 coding DNA: TGTGCCAGCGGAGACCAGGGGATAGATACGCAGTATTTT. Translating it yields CASGDQGIDTQYF.

The V gene is TRBV20-1, the J gene TRBJ1-2; D not resolved. CDR3 length: 10 residues. CDR1 DFQATT and CDR2 SNEGSKA come from the germline V gene (reference sequence). With 6 bases removed from V and 4 bases from J, the gap between germline ends came to 6 bases. The CDR3, as DNA: TGCAGTGCACCACCCTATGGCTACACCTTC. It is translated as CSAPPYGYTF.

This clonotype has at least ten counts. The chain carries TRBV11-2 and TRBJ2-5; D gene uncertain. The CDR3 consists of 16 residues. Trimming left V 5 bases short and J 4 bases short, with 20 bases between. Per the germline V gene, CDR1 is SGHAT and CDR2 is FQNNGV. CDR3: CASSPTALGVGETQYF. CDR3 bases: TGTGCCAGCAGCCCAACGGCGCTGGGCGTGGGAGAGACCCAGTACTTC.